This TCR beta chain came from a study of cytomegalovirus exposure and HLA in healthy donors. As for the study in general: The 500 to 850 first-cohort repertoires and the approximately 110 validation repertoires shared the same platform, a later analysis reported. Study-wide findings and caveats: The classifier, whose performance was assessed in both the original and validation cohorts, reportedly diagnosed cytomegalovirus status with high specificity and sensitivity.

Regarding this clone: Its antigen is currently unknown.

Measured with immunoSEQ multiplex PCR; TCRdb has only the in-frame clones, and not every one. The table shows about 150,000 clones, with roughly 86% occurring only once. Trimming removed 1 base from V and 8 bases from J, with 2 bases in between. Germline V CDR1 and CDR2: LNHDA, SQIVND (reference sequence). CDR3 size: 11 residues. The TCR was taken from a human donor in good health. The source material was PBMCs. This chain links TRBV19 with TRBJ1-4; D is uncertain. Written as DNA, the CDR3 is TGTGCCAGTAGTATAGCGGAAAAACTGTTTTTT. Its translation is CASSIAEKLFF.